This T cell receptor beta chain was documented in a study of graft-versus-host responses after intestinal transplantation. The V and J ends lost 10 bases and 7 bases, in that order; junction bases with no gene match: 10. This CDR3 comprises 14 residues. CDR1 and CDR2 from the germline V gene are MDHEN and SYDVKM. This clone turned up a few times. Data came from immunoSEQ multiplex PCR; TCRdb stores just in-frame clones and leaves some out. The sample carries 85,000 to 100,000 clones, about 82% recorded once. The source material was PBMCs, sampled 255 days after intestinal transplant. The clonotype comes from a human patient who received an intestinal transplant, so some T cells may come from the graft donor. The chain is built from TRBV28 and TRBJ1-5; the match to TRBD1 covers 10 bases. CDR3 nucleotides: TGTGCCACCACCCGGGACAGGGGAGGACAGCCCCAGCATTTT. This gives the protein CATTRDRGGQPQHF.